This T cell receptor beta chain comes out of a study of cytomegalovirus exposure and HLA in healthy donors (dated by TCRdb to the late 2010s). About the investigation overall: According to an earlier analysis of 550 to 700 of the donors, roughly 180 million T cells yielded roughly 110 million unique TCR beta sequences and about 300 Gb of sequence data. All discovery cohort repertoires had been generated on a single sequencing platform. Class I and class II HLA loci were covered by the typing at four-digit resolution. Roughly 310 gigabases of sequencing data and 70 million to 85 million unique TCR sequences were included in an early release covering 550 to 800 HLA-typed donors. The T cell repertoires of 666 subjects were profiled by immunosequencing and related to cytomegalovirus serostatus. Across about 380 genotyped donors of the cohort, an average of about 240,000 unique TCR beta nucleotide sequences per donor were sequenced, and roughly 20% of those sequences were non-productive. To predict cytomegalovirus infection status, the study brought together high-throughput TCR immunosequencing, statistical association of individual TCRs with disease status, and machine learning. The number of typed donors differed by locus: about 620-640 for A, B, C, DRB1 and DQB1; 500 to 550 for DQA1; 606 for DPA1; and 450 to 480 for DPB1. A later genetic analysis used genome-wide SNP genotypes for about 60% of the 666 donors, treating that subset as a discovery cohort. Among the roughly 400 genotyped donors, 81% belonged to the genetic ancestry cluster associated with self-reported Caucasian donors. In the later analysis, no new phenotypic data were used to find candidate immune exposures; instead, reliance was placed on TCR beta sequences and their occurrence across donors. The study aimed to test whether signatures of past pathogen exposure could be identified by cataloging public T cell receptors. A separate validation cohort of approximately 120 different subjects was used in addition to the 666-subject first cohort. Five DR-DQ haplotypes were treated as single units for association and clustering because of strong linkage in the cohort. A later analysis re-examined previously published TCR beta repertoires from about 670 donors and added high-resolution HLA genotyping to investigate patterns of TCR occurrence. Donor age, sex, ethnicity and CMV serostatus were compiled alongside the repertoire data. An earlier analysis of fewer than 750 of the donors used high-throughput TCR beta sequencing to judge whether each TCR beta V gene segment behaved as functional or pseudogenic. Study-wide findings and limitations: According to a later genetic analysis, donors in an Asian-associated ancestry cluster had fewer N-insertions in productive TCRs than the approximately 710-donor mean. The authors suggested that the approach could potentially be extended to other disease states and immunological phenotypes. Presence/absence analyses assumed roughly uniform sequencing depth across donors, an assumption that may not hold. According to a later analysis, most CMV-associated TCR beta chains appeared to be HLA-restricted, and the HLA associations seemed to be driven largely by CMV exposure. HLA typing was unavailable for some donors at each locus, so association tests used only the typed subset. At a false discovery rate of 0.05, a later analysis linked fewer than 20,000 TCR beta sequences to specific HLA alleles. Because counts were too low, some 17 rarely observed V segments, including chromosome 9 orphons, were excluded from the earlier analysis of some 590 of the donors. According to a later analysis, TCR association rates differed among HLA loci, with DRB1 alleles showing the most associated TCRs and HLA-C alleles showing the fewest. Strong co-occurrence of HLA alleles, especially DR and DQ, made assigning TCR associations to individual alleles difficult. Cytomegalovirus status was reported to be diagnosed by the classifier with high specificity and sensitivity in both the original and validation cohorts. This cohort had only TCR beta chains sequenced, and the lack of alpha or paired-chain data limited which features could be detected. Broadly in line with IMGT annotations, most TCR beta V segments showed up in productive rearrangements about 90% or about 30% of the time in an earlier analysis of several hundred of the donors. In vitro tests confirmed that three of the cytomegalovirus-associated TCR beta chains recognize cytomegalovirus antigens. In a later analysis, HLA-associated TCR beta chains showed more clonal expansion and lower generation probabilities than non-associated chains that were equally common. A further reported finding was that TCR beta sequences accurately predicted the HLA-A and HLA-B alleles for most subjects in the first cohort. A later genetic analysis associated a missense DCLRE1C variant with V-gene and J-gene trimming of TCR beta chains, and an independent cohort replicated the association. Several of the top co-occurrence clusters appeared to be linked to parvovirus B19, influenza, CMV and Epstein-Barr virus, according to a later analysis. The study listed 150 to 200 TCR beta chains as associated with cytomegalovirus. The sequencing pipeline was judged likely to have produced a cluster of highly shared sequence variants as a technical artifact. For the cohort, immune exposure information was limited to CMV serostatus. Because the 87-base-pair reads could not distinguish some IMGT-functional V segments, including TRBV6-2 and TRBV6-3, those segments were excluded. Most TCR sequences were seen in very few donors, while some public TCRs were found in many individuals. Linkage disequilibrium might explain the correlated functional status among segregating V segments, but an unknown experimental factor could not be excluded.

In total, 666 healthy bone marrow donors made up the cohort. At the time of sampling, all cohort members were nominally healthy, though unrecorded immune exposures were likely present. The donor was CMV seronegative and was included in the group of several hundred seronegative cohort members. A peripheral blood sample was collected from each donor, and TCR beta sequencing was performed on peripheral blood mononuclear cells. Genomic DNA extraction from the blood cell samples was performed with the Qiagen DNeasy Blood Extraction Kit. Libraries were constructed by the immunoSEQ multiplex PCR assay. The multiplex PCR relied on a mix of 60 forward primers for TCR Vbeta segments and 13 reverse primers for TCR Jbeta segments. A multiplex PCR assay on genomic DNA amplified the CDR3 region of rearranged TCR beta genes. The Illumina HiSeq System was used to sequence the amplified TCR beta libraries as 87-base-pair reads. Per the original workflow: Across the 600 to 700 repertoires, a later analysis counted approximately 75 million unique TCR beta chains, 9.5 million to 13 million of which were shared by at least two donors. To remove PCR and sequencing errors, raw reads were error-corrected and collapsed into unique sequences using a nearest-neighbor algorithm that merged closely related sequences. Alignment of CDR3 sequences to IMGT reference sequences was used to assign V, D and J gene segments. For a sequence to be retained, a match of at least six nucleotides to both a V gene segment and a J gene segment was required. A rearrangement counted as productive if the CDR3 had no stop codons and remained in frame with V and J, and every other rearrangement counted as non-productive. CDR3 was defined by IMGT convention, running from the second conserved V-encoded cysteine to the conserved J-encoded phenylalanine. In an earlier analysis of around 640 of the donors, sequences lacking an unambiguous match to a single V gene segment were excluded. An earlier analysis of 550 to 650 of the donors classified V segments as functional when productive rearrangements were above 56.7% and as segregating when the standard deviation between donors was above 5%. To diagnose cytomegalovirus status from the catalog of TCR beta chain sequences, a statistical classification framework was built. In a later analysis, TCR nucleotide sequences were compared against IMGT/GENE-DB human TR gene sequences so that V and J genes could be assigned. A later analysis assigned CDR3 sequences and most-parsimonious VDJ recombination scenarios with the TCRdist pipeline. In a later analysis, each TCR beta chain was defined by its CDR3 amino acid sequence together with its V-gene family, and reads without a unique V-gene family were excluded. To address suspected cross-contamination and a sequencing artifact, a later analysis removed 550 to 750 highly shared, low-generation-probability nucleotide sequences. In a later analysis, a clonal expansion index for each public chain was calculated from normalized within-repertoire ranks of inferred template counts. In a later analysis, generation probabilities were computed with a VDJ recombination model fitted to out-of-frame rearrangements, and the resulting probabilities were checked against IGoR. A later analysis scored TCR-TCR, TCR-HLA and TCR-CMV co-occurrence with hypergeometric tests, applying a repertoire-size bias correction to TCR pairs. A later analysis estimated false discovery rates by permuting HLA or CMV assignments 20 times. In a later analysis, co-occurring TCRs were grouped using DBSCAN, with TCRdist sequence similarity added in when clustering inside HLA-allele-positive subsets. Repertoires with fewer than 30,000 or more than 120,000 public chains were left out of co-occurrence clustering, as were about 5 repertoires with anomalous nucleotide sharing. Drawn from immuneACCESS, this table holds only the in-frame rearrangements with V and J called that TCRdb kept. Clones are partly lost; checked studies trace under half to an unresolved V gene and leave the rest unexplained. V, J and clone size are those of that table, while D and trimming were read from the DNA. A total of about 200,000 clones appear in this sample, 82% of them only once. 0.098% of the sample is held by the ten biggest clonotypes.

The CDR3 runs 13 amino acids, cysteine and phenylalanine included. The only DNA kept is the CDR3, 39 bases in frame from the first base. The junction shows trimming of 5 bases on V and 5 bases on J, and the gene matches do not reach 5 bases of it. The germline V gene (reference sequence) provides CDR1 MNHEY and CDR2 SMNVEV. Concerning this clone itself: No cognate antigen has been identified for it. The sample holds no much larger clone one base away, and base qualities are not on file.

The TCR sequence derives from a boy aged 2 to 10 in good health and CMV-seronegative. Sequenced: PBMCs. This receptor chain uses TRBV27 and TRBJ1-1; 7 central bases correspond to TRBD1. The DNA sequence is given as TGTGCCAGCAGTCCTATACAGGGGACTGAAGCTTTCTTT. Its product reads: CASSPIQGTEAFF.